The 17 T cell receptor beta chains in this list originate from one sample, sequenced in a study of technical replicates of blood from a few donors. Measured with immunoSEQ multiplex PCR; TCRdb has only the in-frame clones, and not every one. The table includes under 85,000 clones, 95% to 98% detected once. The specimen sequenced was T cells isolated from PBMCs. All receptors derive from a human donor in good health.

V gene TRBV5-1 combines with J gene TRBJ2-5; 7 nucleotides agree with TRBD1. V lost 4 bases, J lost 1 base, and 7 bases stayed unmatched. CDR1 is SGHRS and CDR2 is YFSETQ in the germline V gene. The CDR3 runs to 15 residues. CDR3 in amino acids: CASSLGTAGQETQYF. CDR3 sequence (DNA): TGCGCCAGCAGCCTAGGGACAGCCGGCCAAGAGACCCAGTACTTC.

The chain uses TRBV6-1 and TRBJ2-1; D may be TRBD1 (5 bases). Germline CDR1 reads MNHNS; CDR2 reads SASEGT. The V end was cut by 2 bases, the J end by 12 bases, with 11 bases between. The CDR3 loop spans 12 amino acids. The CDR3 loop reads CASSELWTLQFF. CDR3 nucleotides: TGTGCCAGCAGTGAATTGTGGACACTGCAGTTCTTC.

The V and J genes are TRBV13 and TRBJ2-7; 7 nucleotides match TRBD1. CDR3 length equals 14 residues. Germline CDR1 is PRHDT and CDR2 is FYEKMQ (reference sequence). Trimming at V came to 3 bases and at J to 1 base, leaving 3 bases not matched to a gene. Here the CDR3 reads CASSFDRDSYEQYF. CDR3 coding DNA: TGTGCCAGCAGCTTCGACAGGGATTCCTACGAGCAGTACTTC.

This clone appeared once. The genes are TRBV5-1 and TRBJ1-1; 9 nucleotides align to TRBD1. Trimming at V came to 4 bases and at J to 2 bases, leaving 6 bases not matched to a gene. Germline V lookup: CDR1 SGHRS, CDR2 YFSETQ. This CDR3 contains 15 residues. CDR3 bases: TGCGCCAGCAGCGGGGGGACAGGGACAAACACTGAAGCTTTCTTT. Its protein product is CASSGGTGTNTEAFF.

The chain employs TRBV5-5 and TRBJ1-2; 7 bases fit TRBD1. V trimming: 0 bases; J trimming: 7 bases; junction bases outside the gene matches: 3. The CDR3 is made up of 13 amino acids. Germline lookup yields CDR1 SGHKS and CDR2 YYEKEE (reference sequence). The CDR3 DNA reads TGTGCCAGCAGCTTGGAGGGGGCGCCTGGCTACACCTTC. The encoded protein is CASSLEGAPGYTF.

This chain joins TRBV6-5 and TRBJ2-3; 12 nucleotides align to TRBD2. Germline V gene data show CDR1 as MNHEY and CDR2 as SVGAGI. J was trimmed by 4 bases and V by 7 bases; bases with no gene match: 6. There are 15 residues in the CDR3. The CDR3 sequence: CASKVLAGGADTQYF. DNA of the CDR3: TGTGCCAGCAAAGTTCTAGCGGGAGGGGCAGATACGCAGTATTTT.

V is TRBV5-6 and J is TRBJ2-7, with a possible D match to TRBD1 (5 bases). Per germline, CDR1 SGHDT and CDR2 YYEEEE. The CDR3 totals 15 residues. Trimming took 2 bases from V and 2 from J, leaving 14 bases between them. The CDR3 loop reads CASSFGWGYAYEQYF. CDR3 bases: TGTGCCAGCAGCTTTGGGTGGGGCTACGCCTACGAGCAGTACTTC.

The V call is TRBV5-1, the J call TRBJ1-4; 7 bases line up with TRBD1. The germline V gene has CDR1 SGHRS and CDR2 YFSETQ. This CDR3 is built from 18 residues. V was pared by 3 bases and J by 3 bases, with 14 bases of the junction left unmatched. CDR3 sequence reads: CASSYGTVIRGSNEKLFF. CDR3 DNA sequence: TGCGCCAGCAGCTACGGGACAGTCATCCGAGGATCTAATGAAAAACTGTTTTTT.

This clone was found once. V is TRBV27 and J is TRBJ2-3; perhaps TRBD2 as D (5 bases). Trimming pared 10 bases from V and 2 bases from J, leaving 16 bases between. The germline V gene has CDR1 MNHEY and CDR2 SMNVEV (reference sequence). The CDR3 is made up of 14 amino acids. CDR3 loop: CATLEDINTDTQYF. The CDR3 DNA is TGTGCCACTTTGGAGGATATAAACACAGATACGCAGTATTTT.

The chain recombines TRBV11-3 with TRBJ2-3; D gene ambiguous. Germline lookup yields CDR1 SGHNT and CDR2 YENEEA. The V end was cut by 5 bases, the J end by 4 bases, with 7 bases between. The CDR3 is 12 amino acids. CDR3 region: CASSGRSDTQYF. The CDR3 region has the DNA TGTGCCAGCAGCGGGCGATCAGATACGCAGTATTTT.

The chain uses TRBV7-8 and TRBJ2-7, with 9 nucleotides matching TRBD2. V trimming: 8 bases; J trimming: 4 bases; junction bases outside the gene matches: 3. CDR1 and CDR2 from the germline V gene are SGHVS and FQNEAQ. CDR3 length: 12 residues. The DNA for the CDR3 is TGTGCCAGCGGCGGGAGGGCTTACGAGCAGTACTTC. Translating it yields CASGGRAYEQYF.

V and J are TRBV6-1 and TRBJ2-7; 8 bases match TRBD2. CDR3 length: 15 amino acids. CDR1 is MNHNS and CDR2 is SASEGT in the germline V gene. V was clipped by 3 bases and J by 4 bases; unmatched bases: 8. As DNA, the CDR3 is TGTGCCAGCAGTGATTTAGGACTAGCTCAGTACGAGCAGTACTTC. It is translated as CASSDLGLAQYEQYF.

V is TRBV19 and J is TRBJ2-5; 9 bases are a match to TRBD1. V shed 7 bases, J shed 5 bases, and the junction held 8 bases outside the gene matches. From germline, CDR1 is LNHDA and CDR2 SQIVND (reference sequence). The CDR3 runs 14 residues. The CDR3 bases are TGTGCCAGTACTCCCGACAGGGGGACGGAGACCCAGTACTTC. Translation gives CASTPDRGTETQYF. Based on the CDR3 plus reference TRBV19 and TRBJ2-5, the full variable domain is DGGITQSPKYLFRKEGQNVTLSCEQNLNHDAMYWYRQDPGQGLRLIYYSQIVNDFQKGDIAEGYSVSREKKESFPLTVTSAQKNPTAFYLCASTPDRGTETQYFGPGTRLLVL.

CDR3 loop: CATSRVLARDNEQFF. For the CDR3, the DNA is TGTGCCACCAGCAGAGTTTTAGCCCGGGACAATGAGCAGTTCTTC. The chain recombines TRBV15 with TRBJ2-1, with D unresolved. Germline V gene lookup returns CDR1 LNHNV and CDR2 YYDKDF (reference sequence). The ends were cut back, 1 base at V and 5 bases at J, with 12 bases in the middle. This CDR3 has 15 amino acids.

J is TRBJ1-1 and V is TRBV6-5; D is unresolved. The V end was cut by 0 bases, the J end by 4 bases, with 9 bases between. This CDR3 has 14 residues. The germline V gene has CDR1 MNHEY and CDR2 SVGAGI. As DNA, the CDR3 is TGTGCCAGCAGTTACTCCTACGGGGTCACTGAAGCTTTCTTT. It codes for CASSYSYGVTEAFF.

CDR3 in DNA: TGCGCCAGTGGGACAGACTATGGCTACACCTTC. Encoded protein: CASGTDYGYTF. The chain has TRBV5-1 and TRBJ1-2; 7 positions agree with TRBD1. CDR3 size: 11 residues. V dropped 8 bases and J dropped 3; count of bases not matched to a gene: 1. CDR1 is SGHRS, CDR2 YFSETQ, per germline.

The J gene is TRBJ2-3, the V gene TRBV27; possible D gene TRBD2, 5 bases. The CDR3 runs 14 residues. V lost 3 bases, J lost 2 bases, and 9 bases lay in between. Germline assignment: CDR1 MNHEY and CDR2 SMNVEV (reference sequence). CDR3 sequence: CASSFPGDTDTQYF. CDR3 coding DNA: TGTGCCAGCAGTTTTCCCGGGGACACAGATACGCAGTATTTT.